This T cell receptor (beta chain) was sequenced in a study of breast tumors, draining lymph nodes, adjacent tissues. The study's findings and limits: Compared with basal-like, luminal-like tumors shared significantly more repertoire with nontumor tissue. Findings are consistent with lymph node origin and intratumoral expansion of most tumor T cells. That most tumor T cells come from lymph nodes remained unproven. Tumor repertoires ranked between lymph nodes and nontumor tissue in diversity, with V and J gene preferences.

Samples came from axillary lymph nodes draining the breast cancer. After removal of 5 bases from V and 0 bases from J, the junction contained 5 bases not matched to a gene. CDR1 is ENHRY and CDR2 is SYGVKD in the germline V gene. This CDR3 has 17 amino acids. Each CDR3 protein gets one entry after TCRdb re-called the multiplex PCR reads with MiXCR. The table has about 180,000 distinct CDR3 sequences, around a third seen once; the top ten hold approximately 4.3%. Note on this clonotype: Antigen specificity is unknown.

The sequencing input was axillary lymph node tissue. V gene TRBV10-3 combines with J gene TRBJ2-6; 9 bases are a match to TRBD1. The receptor was isolated from a female donor with breast cancer. Some clones in this sample may be carry-over from other donors' samples. CDR3 nucleotide sequence: TGTGCCATCAGTTTGGGACAGGGTGACTCTGGGGCCAACGTCCTGACTTTC. It yields the protein CAISLGQGDSGANVLTF.